Below, 14 T cell receptor beta chains from the same sample are listed, as sequenced in a study of OX40 agonist ivuxolimab in advanced cancers. Libraries were prepared by immunoSEQ multiplex PCR; TCRdb keeps only in-frame clonotypes and omits some of them. The sample has under 40,000 clones; over 60% are singletons. The sample consisted of CD4+ or CD8+ T cells sorted from blood, taken in a trial of the OX40 agonist ivuxolimab. These receptors all come from an adult with an advanced solid tumor such as melanoma, head and neck, liver or kidney cancer.

J is TRBJ2-1 and V is TRBV2, with 14 positions matching TRBD2. Losses at the gene ends were 6 bases for V and 9 bases for J; bases not matched to a gene: 7. This CDR3 contains 15 residues. CDR1 is SNHLY, CDR2 FYNNEI, per germline. CDR3 loop: CASRSGTSGRTEQFF. CDR3 in DNA: TGTGCCAGCAGATCCGGGACTAGCGGGAGAACTGAGCAGTTCTTC. Combining the CDR3 with reference TRBV2 and TRBJ2-1 gives the whole variable domain EPEVTQTPSHQVTQMGQEVILRCVPISNHLYFYWYRQILGQKVEFLVSFYNNEISEKSEIFDDQFSVERPDGSNFTLKIRSTKLEDSAMYFCASRSGTSGRTEQFFGPGTRLTVL.

The chain uses TRBV7-9 and TRBJ2-5, with unresolved D. This CDR3 is 12 amino acids long. Deletions cut 3 bases from V and 3 bases from J, with 5 bases between. Germline CDR1 is SEHNR and CDR2 is FQNEAQ (reference sequence). CDR3 region: CASSLGKETQYF. CDR3 nucleotide sequence: TGTGCCAGCAGCTTGGGCAAAGAGACCCAGTACTTC.

In this sample, this clone turned up a few times. This chain uses TRBV28 with TRBJ1-1; no definite D call. Germline V lookup: CDR1 MDHEN, CDR2 SYDVKM. The germline V and J ends were trimmed by 6 bases and 1 base, with 9 bases remaining between them. This CDR3 is 13 amino acids long. CDR3 residues: CASRFQTNTEAFF. The CDR3 coding sequence is TGTGCCAGCAGGTTCCAGACGAACACTGAAGCTTTCTTT.

This rearrangement joins TRBV9 to TRBJ2-5; 7 nucleotides align to TRBD2. CDR3 length: 15 amino acids. Germline CDR1 reads SGDLS; CDR2 reads YYNGEE. V lost 0 bases to trimming and J lost 2 bases; unmatched junction nucleotides: 4. The CDR3 DNA is TGTGCCAGCAGCGTAGGGGGAGGGGAACAAGAGACCCAGTACTTC. Amino acids: CASSVGGGEQETQYF.

This chain joins TRBV10-3 and TRBJ1-4; D perhaps matches TRBD1 (5 bases). Trimming removed 5 bases at V and 1 base at J, with 8 bases between. The CDR3 runs to 14 residues. Germline V gene data show CDR1 as ENHRY and CDR2 as SYGVKD. Written as DNA, the CDR3 is TGTGCCATCAGTTCAGGGCGAACTAATGAAAAACTGTTTTTT. It yields the protein CAISSGRTNEKLFF.

The chain employs TRBV11-1 and TRBJ1-2; D possibly corresponds to TRBD1 (6 bases). The CDR3 totals 14 residues. With 5 bases removed from V and 4 bases from J, the gap between germline ends came to 14 bases. CDR1 SGHAT and CDR2 FQDESV come from the germline V gene (reference sequence). In nucleotides, the CDR3 is TGTGCCAGCAGCCAGGCCAGGGGTACCTATGGCTACACCTTC. It translates to CASSQARGTYGYTF.

The genes are TRBV15 and TRBJ2-3; D is perhaps TRBD1 (6 bases). The CDR3 sequence is 14 residues long. Trimming removed 4 bases from V and 1 base from J, with 9 bases in between. Germline V gene lookup returns CDR1 LNHNV and CDR2 YYDKDF (reference sequence). Here the CDR3 DNA reads TGTGCCACCAGCAAACAGGGCGGCACAGATACGCAGTATTTT. This encodes CATSKQGGTDTQYF.

This clone was seen once. As DNA, the CDR3 is TGCGCCAGCAGCTCCAGGGACGTTGGGAACTACACCTTC. Translated: CASSSRDVGNYTF. This sequence joins TRBV5-1 and TRBJ1-2, with D perhaps TRBD1 (5 bases). The CDR3 has 13 amino acids. The ends were cut back, 3 bases at V and 10 bases at J, with 16 bases in the middle. The germline V gene has CDR1 SGHRS and CDR2 YFSETQ.

J is TRBJ2-1 and V is TRBV7-2; TRBD2 matches at 7 bases. Germline assignment: CDR1 SGHTA and CDR2 FQGNSA. The CDR3 contains 16 residues. V lost 0 bases to trimming and J lost 2 bases; unmatched junction nucleotides: 4. DNA of the CDR3: TGTGCCAGCAGCTTAGCTGCTAGCGGAGCCTACAATGAGCAGTTCTTC. It translates to CASSLAASGAYNEQFF.

The chain joins TRBV25-1 to TRBJ2-2, with D perhaps matching TRBD2 (5 bases). The germline V gene encodes CDR1 MGHDK and CDR2 SYGVNS. Trimming shortened V by 5 bases and J by 1 base, and 14 bases separated the two germline ends. The CDR3 contains 16 residues. The CDR3: CASSRLSGGNTGELFF. In nucleotides, the CDR3 is TGTGCCAGCAGTCGGTTGAGCGGAGGGAACACCGGGGAGCTGTTTTTT. Based on the CDR3 plus reference TRBV25-1 and TRBJ2-2, the full variable domain is EADIYQTPRYLVIGTGKKITLECSQTMGHDKMYWYQQDPGMELHLIHYSYGVNSTEKGDLSSESTVSRIRTEHFPLTLESARPSHTSQYLCASSRLSGGNTGELFFGEGSRLTVL.

CDR3 DNA sequence: TGTGCCAGCAGCGTAGAGGTTAAGGTAGGCGAGACCCAGTACTTC. This sequence encodes CASSVEVKVGETQYF. The chain has TRBV9 and TRBJ2-5; no definite D call. This CDR3 comprises 15 residues. Germline V lookup: CDR1 SGDLS, CDR2 YYNGEE. Deletions cut 0 bases from V and 5 bases from J, with 14 bases between.

V usage is TRBV28 and J usage is TRBJ1-1, with 7 nucleotides matching TRBD1. Trimming removed 3 bases from V and 11 bases from J; junction bases left unmatched: 9. The CDR3 has 13 residues. Germline assignment: CDR1 MDHEN and CDR2 SYDVKM. The CDR3 bases are TGTGCCAGCAGTTTTGACAGGGTCAGGGGGGCTTTCTTT. This sequence encodes CASSFDRVRGAFF.

The J gene is TRBJ2-5, the V gene TRBV4-1; TRBD2 agrees at 10 bases. Per the germline V gene, CDR1 is MGHRA and CDR2 is YSYEKL. The CDR3 contains 16 residues. Trimming took 0 bases from V and 5 from J; bases not matched to a gene: 6. In DNA, the CDR3 is TGCGCCAGCAGCCAAGAGGCTAGCGGGAGATGGGAGACCCAGTACTTC. Amino acids: CASSQEASGRWETQYF.

V is TRBV14 and J is TRBJ2-3, with no clear D. CDR1 and CDR2 (germline): SGHDN, FVKESK. Trimming cost V 2 bases and J 5 bases, with 11 bases left between them. This CDR3 region has 14 residues. Here the CDR3 reads CASSQNAFGDTQYF. In nucleotides, the CDR3 is TGTGCCAGCAGCCAAAACGCGTTTGGAGATACGCAGTATTTT.